A single sample is the source of the 26 T cell receptor beta chains below, sequenced in a study of T cell responses to AZD1222 COVID-19 vaccine. TCRdb keeps only in-frame clones here, not all; method: immunoSEQ multiplex PCR. The data contain approximately 74,000 clones, nearly 85% of them seen just once; the ten biggest clones take up about 3.1%. The starting material was peripheral blood, obtained on day 0 of AZD1222 vaccination. These receptors were collected from an adult in good health.

V usage is TRBV6-5 and J usage is TRBJ2-3; D remains unclear. The ends were cut back, 0 bases at V and 0 bases at J, with 10 bases in the middle. Looked up from germline, CDR1 is MNHEY and CDR2 is SVGAGI. The CDR3 covers 16 residues. The CDR3 DNA sequence: TGTGCCAGCAGTTACTCCCGCCACATTAGCACAGATACGCAGTATTTT. Residues: CASSYSRHISTDTQYF.

The V call is TRBV10-1, the J call TRBJ1-5, with D perhaps TRBD1 (5 bases). CDR3 length: 16 residues. Germline CDR1 WNHNN, CDR2 SYGVQD (reference sequence). V shed 5 bases and J shed 3 bases, with 17 bases lying between them. CDR3 in amino acids: CASSYETGVFNQPQHF. The CDR3 DNA reads TGCGCCAGCAGTTATGAGACGGGGGTGTTCAATCAGCCCCAGCATTTT.

The CDR3 DNA sequence: TGTGCCAGCAGCTTAGCGCTGTGGCGGGGGGGTGAGACCGGGGAGCTGTTTTTT. Residues: CASSLALWRGGETGELFF. The chain is built from TRBV7-2 and TRBJ2-2; 9 bases are shared with TRBD2. The CDR3 covers 18 residues. The V segment lost 0 bases and the J segment 5 bases; nucleotides outside the gene matches: 10. Germline V gene data show CDR1 as SGHTA and CDR2 as FQGNSA.

This clone turned up a few times. The rearrangement joins TRBV7-9 to TRBJ2-7; D is unclear. The germline gives CDR1 SEHNR, CDR2 FQNEAQ (reference sequence). With 1 base removed from V and 2 bases from J, the gap between germline ends came to 9 bases. This CDR3 is 14 amino acids long. In DNA form, the CDR3 reads TGTGCCAGCAGCTTAGTATTGGTGCCCTACGAGCAGTACTTC. This gives the protein CASSLVLVPYEQYF. Drawing the rest from reference TRBV7-9 and TRBJ2-7, the complete variable domain is DTGVSQNPRHKITKRGQNVTFRCDPISEHNRLYWYRQTLGQGPEFLTYFQNEAQLEKSRLLSDRFSAERPKGSFSTLEIQRTEQGDSAMYLCASSLVLVPYEQYFGPGTRLTVT.

This chain uses TRBV13 with TRBJ2-6; D tentatively reads TRBD1 or TRBD2 (5 bases each). The V end lost 8 bases, the J end lost 4 bases, and 18 bases lay between the germline ends. CDR3 size: 16 residues. From germline, CDR1 is PRHDT and CDR2 FYEKMQ (reference sequence). This CDR3 reads CASSRGTSQGANVLTF. CDR3 in DNA: TGTGCCAGCTCACGAGGGACGTCGCAAGGGGCCAACGTCCTGACTTTC.

This clone was seen just once. This sequence joins TRBV7-2 and TRBJ1-4; TRBD1 might be the D (6 bases). The CDR3 contains 17 residues. Deletions cut 0 bases from V and 7 bases from J, with 18 bases between. The germline CDR1 and CDR2 sequences are SGHTA and FQGNSA. The CDR3 spells CASSLAGTSKSGEKLFF. The CDR3, as DNA: TGTGCCAGCAGCTTAGCTGGGACATCCAAAAGTGGTGAAAAACTGTTTTTT.

The rearrangement links TRBV30 to TRBJ1-3, with TRBD1 as a possible D gene (5 bases). The CDR3 totals 15 residues. V was clipped by 4 bases and J by 3 bases, with 16 bases between them. CDR1 is GTSNPN and CDR2 is SVGIG in the germline V gene (reference sequence). The DNA for the CDR3 is TGTGCCTGGATTCGGTCCGGGGGTGGTGGAAACACCATATATTTT. This encodes CAWIRSGGGGNTIYF.

The chain uses TRBV7-2 and TRBJ1-2, with no clear D. In germline, CDR1 is SGHTA, CDR2 FQGNSA. This CDR3 spans 14 amino acids. The V and J ends lost 1 base and 0 bases respectively, with 6 bases between them. CDR3 coding DNA: TGTGCCAGCAGCTTAGACAGCACTAACTATGGCTACACCTTC. Protein sequence: CASSLDSTNYGYTF.

This clone was seen a few times. This rearrangement joins TRBV9 to TRBJ1-4; possible D gene TRBD1, 6 bases. The CDR3 loop spans 15 amino acids. Trimming took 4 bases from V and 8 from J, leaving 18 bases between them. CDR1 and CDR2 (germline): SGDLS, YYNGEE. This chain's CDR3 is CASSPGGGVGEKLFF. In nucleotides, the CDR3 is TGTGCCAGCAGCCCCGGGGGGGGCGTAGGGGAAAAACTGTTTTTT.

The rearrangement uses TRBV5-6 and TRBJ2-2; D remains ambiguous. The germline CDR1 and CDR2 sequences are SGHDT and YYEEEE. Between the trimmed V and J ends, which lost 3 bases and 2 bases, there was a span of 5 bases. The CDR3 length is 13 residues. DNA of the CDR3: TGTGCCAGCAGCTCACTCAACACCGGGGAGCTGTTTTTT. As protein: CASSSLNTGELFF.

The chain carries TRBV18 and TRBJ2-7, with TRBD2 matching over 11 bases. J was trimmed by 6 bases and V by 3 bases; bases with no gene match: 13. CDR1 and CDR2 (germline): KGHSH, LQKENI. CDR3 size: 17 residues. CDR3 DNA: TGTGCCAGCTCACCGAGACTTAATAGCGGGAGGGGTTTCGAGCAGTACTTC. Amino acids: CASSPRLNSGRGFEQYF. Variable domain in full (rest from reference TRBV18 and TRBJ2-7): NAGVMQNPRHLVRRRGQEARLRCSPMKGHSHVYWYRQLPEEGLKFMVYLQKENIIDESGMPKERFSAEFPKEGPSILRIQQVVRGDSAAYFCASSPRLNSGRGFEQYFGPGTRLTVT.

This chain joins TRBV5-6 and TRBJ2-1; a possible D gene is TRBD2 (6 bases). Germline CDR1 and CDR2: SGHDT and YYEEEE. V shed 3 bases and J shed 2 bases, with 18 bases lying between them. The CDR3 has 17 amino acids. CDR3 nucleotides: TGTGCCAGCAGCTCCCCGTTCGCGGTAGCGGCCTACAATGAGCAGTTCTTC. It specifies CASSSPFAVAAYNEQFF.

The chain combines TRBV3-1 (or the pseudogene TRBV3-2) with TRBJ1-4; D is perhaps TRBD1 (5 bases). Germline lookup yields CDR1 LGHDT and CDR2 YNNKEL (reference sequence). This CDR3 comprises 16 residues. V was clipped by 1 base and J by 11 bases, with 20 bases between them. The CDR3 DNA sequence: TGTGCCAGCAGCCAAGCCGGGGCCCACTCTCCCGGGAAACTGTTTTTT. It translates to CASSQAGAHSPGKLFF.

The chain combines TRBV3-1 (or the pseudogene TRBV3-2) with TRBJ1-2; weak D call: TRBD1 (5 bases). Trimming took 3 bases from V and 8 from J, leaving 13 bases between them. Germline loops: CDR1 LGHDT, CDR2 YNNKEL (reference sequence). The length of the CDR3 is 13 residues. Here the CDR3 reads CASSQGTLGGYTF. CDR3 DNA sequence: TGTGCCAGCAGCCAGGGGACCCTAGGGGGCTACACCTTC.

For the CDR3, the DNA is TGTGCCACCAGCAGACTCCCAGGGCCCAATCAGCCCCAGCATTTT. Protein product: CATSRLPGPNQPQHF. The J gene is TRBJ1-5, the V gene TRBV15; tentative D call: TRBD1 (5 bases). Germline CDR1 is LNHNV and CDR2 is YYDKDF (reference sequence). Between the trimmed V and J ends, which lost 2 bases and 3 bases, there was a span of 11 bases. The length of the CDR3 is 15 residues.

This clone was picked up a small number of times. The chain carries TRBV4-1 and TRBJ2-3; 9 bases match TRBD2. The J segment lost 5 bases and the V segment lost 2 bases, leaving 11 bases of the junction unmatched. The CDR3 runs to 17 residues. Germline CDR1 reads MGHRA; CDR2 reads YSYEKL. The CDR3 sequence: CASSQQISGSGVDTQYF. CDR3 DNA: TGCGCCAGCAGCCAACAAATTAGCGGGAGTGGTGTAGATACGCAGTATTTT.

With respect to this clone: The junction departs from the called germline gene at one end, perhaps through a read error. The chain links TRBV7-9 to TRBJ1-2; TRBD1 might be the D (6 bases). The CDR3 length is 14 residues. CDR1 is SEHNR, CDR2 FQNEAQ, per germline (reference sequence). CDR3 sequence reads: CASSLVSGASGYTF. The CDR3 DNA sequence: TGTGCTAGCAGCTTAGTCTCGGGGGCGAGCGGCTACACCTTC.

J is TRBJ2-7 and V is TRBV6-5, with 8 bases lining up with TRBD2. Losses at the gene ends were 1 base for V and 6 bases for J; bases not matched to a gene: 5. The CDR3 runs 14 residues. CDR1 and CDR2 from the germline V gene are MNHEY and SVGAGI. Written as DNA, the CDR3 is TGTGCCAGCAGTTACTTGGGCGCGGGGGGCGAGCAGTACTTC. Its protein is CASSYLGAGGEQYF.

The chain combines TRBV6-5 with TRBJ1-2; D is possibly TRBD1 (5 bases). The CDR3 totals 13 residues. Germline V lookup: CDR1 MNHEY, CDR2 SVGAGI. Trimming cost V 10 bases and J 2 bases, with 14 bases left between them. CDR3 in amino acids: CATISEGNYGYTF. The CDR3 bases are TGTGCCACCATTTCTGAGGGGAACTATGGCTACACCTTC.

This rearrangement joins TRBV2 to TRBJ1-1, with D possibly matching TRBD1 (5 bases). Germline V gene lookup returns CDR1 SNHLY and CDR2 FYNNEI. V was cut by 6 bases and J by 0 bases, with 8 bases left in between. The CDR3 sequence is 13 residues long. CDR3 in DNA: TGTGCCAGCAGAGGGACCTTGAACACTGAAGCTTTCTTT. Translation: CASRGTLNTEAFF.

The V gene is TRBV5-5, the J gene TRBJ2-7; 9 bases align to TRBD1. CDR3 length equals 15 residues. CDR1 SGHKS and CDR2 YYEKEE come from the germline V gene (reference sequence). Trimming took 1 base from V and 3 from J; bases not matched to a gene: 5. The CDR3 spells CASSLHGQGNYEQYF. DNA for the CDR3: TGTGCCAGCAGCTTGCACGGACAGGGGAACTACGAGCAGTACTTC.

The chain is built from TRBV7-2 and TRBJ1-1; TRBD1 aligns across 8 bases. Per the germline V gene, CDR1 is SGHTA and CDR2 is FQGNSA. V was clipped by 5 bases and J by 3 bases; unmatched bases: 8. CDR3 size: 15 residues. CDR3 sequence reads: CASSPRQGTHTEAFF. The CDR3 region has the DNA TGTGCCAGCAGCCCACGACAGGGGACACACACTGAAGCTTTCTTT.

This clone was observed once. The chain links TRBV9 to TRBJ1-5; TRBD1 matches at 8 bases. Unmatched junction bases numbered 10, after V lost 3 bases and J lost 5 bases. This CDR3 contains 16 residues. Germline CDR1 and CDR2: SGDLS and YYNGEE. The CDR3 region is CASSAGEHRGDQPQHF. The CDR3 coding sequence is TGTGCCAGCAGCGCCGGAGAGCACAGGGGGGATCAGCCCCAGCATTTT.

The chain carries TRBV19 and TRBJ2-1, with 8 bases fitting TRBD1. The CDR3 length is 16 residues. The germline CDR1 and CDR2 sequences are LNHDA and SQIVND (reference sequence). With V trimmed by 4 bases and J by 0 bases, 5 bases remained unmatched. The CDR3: CASSTLGQGSYNEQFF. CDR3 sequence (DNA): TGTGCCAGTAGTACTCTAGGACAGGGCTCCTACAATGAGCAGTTCTTC.

The genes are TRBV29-1 and TRBJ2-3, with D possibly being TRBD1 or TRBD2 (5 bases each). The germline gives CDR1 SQVTM, CDR2 ANQGSEA. V dropped 4 bases and J dropped 0 bases, with 11 bases sitting between them. The CDR3 totals 14 residues. In DNA form, the CDR3 reads TGCAGCGTTGGCCGGGACCTTAGCACAGATACGCAGTATTTT. Translated: CSVGRDLSTDTQYF.

With regard to this clone: At one end the junction does not follow the germline gene, possibly because of a read error. The genes are TRBV6-1 and TRBJ1-1, with D perhaps TRBD1 (6 bases). The CDR3 extends over 15 amino acids. Germline lookup yields CDR1 MNHNS and CDR2 SASEGT. The CDR3 DNA reads TGTGCCAGCAGCGAAGACGTATCAGGGGTCACTGAAGCTTTCTTT. This sequence encodes CASSEDVSGVTEAFF.